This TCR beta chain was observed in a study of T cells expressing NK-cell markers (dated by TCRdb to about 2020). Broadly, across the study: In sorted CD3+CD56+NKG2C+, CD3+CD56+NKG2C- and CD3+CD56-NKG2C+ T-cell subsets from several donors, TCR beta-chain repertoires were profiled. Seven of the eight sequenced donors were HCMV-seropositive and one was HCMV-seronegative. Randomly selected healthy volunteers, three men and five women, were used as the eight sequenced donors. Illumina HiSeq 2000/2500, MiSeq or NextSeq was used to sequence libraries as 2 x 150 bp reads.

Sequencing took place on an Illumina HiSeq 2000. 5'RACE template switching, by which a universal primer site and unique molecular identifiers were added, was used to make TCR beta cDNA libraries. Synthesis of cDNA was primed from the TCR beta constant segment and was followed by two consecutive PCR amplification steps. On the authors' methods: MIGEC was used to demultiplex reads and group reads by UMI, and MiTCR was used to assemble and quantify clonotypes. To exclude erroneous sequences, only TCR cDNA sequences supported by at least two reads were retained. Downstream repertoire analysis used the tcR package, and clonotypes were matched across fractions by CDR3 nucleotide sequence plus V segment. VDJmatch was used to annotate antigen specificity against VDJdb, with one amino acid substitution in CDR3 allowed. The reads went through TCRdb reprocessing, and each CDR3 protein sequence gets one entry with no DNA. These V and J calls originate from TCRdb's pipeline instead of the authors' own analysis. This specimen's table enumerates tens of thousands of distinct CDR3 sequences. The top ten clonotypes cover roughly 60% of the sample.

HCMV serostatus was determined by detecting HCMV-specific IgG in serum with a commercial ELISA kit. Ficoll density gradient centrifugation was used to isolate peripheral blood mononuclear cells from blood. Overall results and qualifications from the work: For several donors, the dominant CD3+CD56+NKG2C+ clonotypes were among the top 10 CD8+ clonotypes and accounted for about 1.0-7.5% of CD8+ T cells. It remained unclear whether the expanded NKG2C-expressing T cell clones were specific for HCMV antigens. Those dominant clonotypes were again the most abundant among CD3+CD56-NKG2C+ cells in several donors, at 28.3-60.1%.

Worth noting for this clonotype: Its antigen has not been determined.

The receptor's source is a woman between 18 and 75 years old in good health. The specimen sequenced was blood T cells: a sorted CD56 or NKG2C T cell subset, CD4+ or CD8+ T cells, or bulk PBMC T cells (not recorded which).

The CDR3 reads CATSDRMNTEAFF. This chain is built from TRBV27 and TRBJ1-1; the TRBD1 assignment by TCRdb is unverifiable without DNA. Looking up the germline V gene (reference sequence) yields CDR1 MNHEY and CDR2 SMNVEV. Including cysteine and phenylalanine, the CDR3 has 13 amino acids. DNA for this receptor is not on file.